The rows below give T cell receptor beta chains drawn from one sample of a study of cytotoxic CD8 clonotypes in ibrutinib-treated CLL. The table came from immunoSEQ multiplex PCR; TCRdb's copy has only in-frame clones and leaves some out. Among approximately 330,000 clones listed, almost 80% were seen once. The sequences come from PBMCs, collected before ibrutinib treatment. These receptors were collected from a human donor with chronic lymphocytic leukemia. CDR3s include the opening cysteine and the closing phenylalanine or tryptophan. The D gene is left open where the match is weak. Expanded clones are given a class, and other clones once, few, many or no size at all.

>-|TRBJ2-7|TRBV4-3|-
TGCGCCAGCAGCCAAAGCCGGTCTAGCGTATCCTACGAGCAGTACTTC
CASSQSRSSVSYEQYF
>TRBD1|TRBJ1-1|TRBV7-9|few
TGTGCCAGCAGCTTAACAGACAGGGTTGAATCTTTCTTT
CASSLTDRVESFF
>TRBD2|TRBJ2-1|TRBV7-9|-
TGTGCCAGCAGCCCATGGGTTTTAGCGGGAGGCCCCCGGGACAATGAGCAGTTCTTC
CASSPWVLAGGPRDNEQFF
>-|TRBJ1-2|TRBV2|few
TGTGCCAGCAGTGATCGGCAGAGAAGCAGCGGCTACACCTTC
CASSDRQRSSGYTF
>-|TRBJ1-4|TRBV11-2|-
TGTGCCAGCAGCTTAGGGGCATTGGTTAATGAAAAACTGTTTTTT
CASSLGALVNEKLFF
>TRBD2|TRBJ2-5|TRBV5-1|-
TGCGCCAGCAGCATCGGACTCATAGCGGGAGGGCCAGAGACCCAGTACTTC
CASSIGLIAGGPETQYF
>TRBD2|TRBJ2-3|TRBV5-1|few
TGCGCCAGCAGCCCGGGACTAGCGGAAAGCACAGATACGCAGTATTTT
CASSPGLAESTDTQYF
>-|TRBJ2-7|TRBV7-9|-
TGTGCCGGCTCGGCGGGGTTCAGCGAGCAGTACTTC
CAGSAGFSEQYF
>TRBD1|TRBJ1-4|TRBV27|-
TGTGCCACCCGGGACAGGGGGATTCGTACTAATGAAAAACTGTTTTTT
CATRDRGIRTNEKLFF
>TRBD1|TRBJ2-3|TRBV28|-
TGTGCCAGCAGTTTAACAGGGGTCTCGTTAACAGATACGCAGTATTTT
CASSLTGVSLTDTQYF
>TRBD2|TRBJ2-3|TRBV29-1|-
TGCAGCGTAGACCGACCGGGACTAGCGGGAGAGGGGAGTGCGACAGATACGCAGTATTTT
CSVDRPGLAGEGSATDTQYF
>-|TRBJ2-7|TRBV14|-
TGTGCCAGCAGCCGTGGATACTCCTACGAGCAGTACTTC
CASSRGYSYEQYF
>TRBD2|TRBJ2-1|TRBV7-6|-
TGTGCCAGCAGCTTACCCACGGGAGGGGGGGATGAGCAGTTCTTC
CASSLPTGGGDEQFF
>-|TRBJ2-1|TRBV7-9|-
TGTGCCAGCGACGGGGTTGAGCAGTTCTTC
CASDGVEQFF
>-|TRBJ2-7|TRBV7-8|-
TGTGCCAGCAGCTTAGTCGGGAGCCGGGACTACGAGCAGTACTTC
CASSLVGSRDYEQYF
>-|TRBJ2-1|TRBV5-4|-
TGTGCCAGCAGCTTGGGCTTGGGGGGGGCGGCTTACAATGAGCAGTTCTTC
CASSLGLGGAAYNEQFF
>-|TRBJ2-4|TRBV6-1|-
TGTGCCAGCAGCCCGGCCAAAAACATTCAGTACTTC
CASSPAKNIQYF
>-|TRBJ2-6|TRBV19|-
TGTGCCAGTAGTAGTTGGGGCACGAGTGGGGCCAACGTCCTGACTTTC
CASSSWGTSGANVLTF
>-|TRBJ2-6|TRBV7-9|-
TGTGCCAGCAGCACCATCGGAGGATCCGGGGCCAACGTCCTGACTTTC
CASSTIGGSGANVLTF
>-|TRBJ2-7|TRBV9|few
TGTGCCAGCAGCGAGGGTCACAGCTCCTACGAGCAGTACTTC
CASSEGHSSYEQYF
>TRBD2|TRBJ2-3|TRBV27|-
TGTGCCAGCAGTATTACTAGCGGCGAGTTCACAGATACGCAGTATTTT
CASSITSGEFTDTQYF
>-|TRBJ2-3|TRBV5-4|-
TGTGCCAGCAGCCCGCGGGGGCGGGAAAGCACAGATACGCAGTATTTT
CASSPRGRESTDTQYF
>TRBD2|TRBJ2-3|TRBV9|once
TGTGCCAGCAGCCTTAGCGGGAGTAGCACAGATACGCAGTATTTT
CASSLSGSSTDTQYF
>-|TRBJ2-7|TRBV7-2|-
TGTGCCAGCAGCTTATCGTCCGGGCAGCCCTACGAGCAGTACTTC
CASSLSSGQPYEQYF
>-|TRBJ2-3|TRBV29-1|-
TGCAGCGTTACTGACTCGGGGTTGAGCACAGATACGCAGTATTTT
CSVTDSGLSTDTQYF
>-|TRBJ1-1|TRBV6-6|-
TGTGCCAGCAGTAAACAGGGAACCACTGAAGCTTTCTTT
CASSKQGTTEAFF
>-|TRBJ2-1|TRBV15|-
TGTGCCACCAGCAGAGATAGCCTAGCGAAGCAGTTCTTC
CATSRDSLAKQFF
>TRBD2|TRBJ2-3|TRBV7-9|-
TGTGCCAGCAGCTTGAGCGGGAGCCCAGATACGCAGTATTTT
CASSLSGSPDTQYF
>TRBD1|TRBJ1-2|TRBV9|-
TGTGCCAGCAGCGTAGTGGGACAGGGGCCACCGTGGAGCTATGGCTACACCTTC
CASSVVGQGPPWSYGYTF
>-|TRBJ2-5|TRBV5-5|-
TGTGCCAGCAGCTTGTTCCTGCGGAACCAAGAGACCCAGTACTTC
CASSLFLRNQETQYF
>-|TRBJ1-3|TRBV19|few
TGTGCCAGTAAGCCGACCGGACCTGCTGGAAACACCATATATTTT
CASKPTGPAGNTIYF
>-|TRBJ2-1|TRBV5-4|-
TGTGCCAGCACCCTCGAACGGGGACGGGTCTACAATGAGCAGTTCTTC
CASTLERGRVYNEQFF
>-|TRBJ2-7|TRBV5-1|-
TGCGCCAGCAGCCAGGGGACGGGTATATCCTACGAGCAGTACTTC
CASSQGTGISYEQYF
>-|TRBJ1-1|TRBV14|-
TGTGCCAGCAGCCAAGATGGCGCAGGGTTATCTCCTGAAGCTTTCTTT
CASSQDGAGLSPEAFF
>-|TRBJ2-2|TRBV10-2|-
TGCGCCAGCAGTGACGGACTCACGAACACCGGGGAGCTGTTTTTT
CASSDGLTNTGELFF
>-|TRBJ2-1|TRBV4-3|few
TGCGCCAGCAGCCAAGTACCTCTCCTTGAGCAGTTCTTC
CASSQVPLLEQFF
>-|TRBJ2-3|TRBV6-5|-
TGTGCCAGCAGTTACTCGACCAAAGGGACCGATACGCAGTATTTT
CASSYSTKGTDTQYF
>-|TRBJ2-3|TRBV29-1|-
TGCAGCCTCACCACAGATACGCAGTATTTT
CSLTTDTQYF
>-|TRBJ1-5|TRBV6-1|-
TGTGCCAGCAGTGAAGGTGACATGCCCCAGCATTTT
CASSEGDMPQHF
>TRBD1|TRBJ2-4|TRBV6-5|-
TGTGCCAGCAGTTACACACACCCCGGGACAGTAAACATTCAGTACTTC
CASSYTHPGTVNIQYF
>TRBD1|TRBJ2-1|TRBV30|-
TGTGCCTGGAGTTTGGACAGGGGCCCCTACAATGAGCAGTTCTTC
CAWSLDRGPYNEQFF
>-|TRBJ2-3|TRBV19|once
TGTGCCAGTACTCGGACGTCAGCGACCCTCACAGATACGCAGTATTTT
CASTRTSATLTDTQYF
>TRBD2|TRBJ2-3|TRBV4-2|few
TGTGCCAGCAGCCAGATACTAGCGGGAGGCACAGATACGCAGTATTTT
CASSQILAGGTDTQYF
>TRBD2|TRBJ2-1|TRBV27|-
TGTGCCAGCAGTCTAATTACGCCAGGACTAGCGGGAGGGCCGCTAAAGTTCTTC
CASSLITPGLAGGPLKFF
>-|TRBJ2-7|TRBV25-1|-
TGTGCCAGCAGTCCGGGGTACGAGCAGTACTTC
CASSPGYEQYF